This T cell receptor (beta chain) was captured by sequencing in a study of beta chain features in type 1 diabetes. The study, taken as a whole, reports: All four CD4+ subsets from Type 1 diabetes patients carried moderately but significantly shorter TCRB CDR3s.

The isolated RNA, all of it, was reverse transcribed, so expressed TCRB transcripts were what got sequenced. Some clones are missing from TCRdb's copy, which holds only in-frame ones; the method was immunoSEQ multiplex PCR. The sample consists of about 300,000 clones, roughly 13% of them appearing once. This clone was seen only a few times. Its antigen is not identified. The clonotype was recovered from a woman in her late teens or twenties with type 1 diabetes. Sequenced: naive CD4+ T cells from blood.

DNA for the CDR3: TGTGCCAGCAGTGGCAGAAAAATAGCGGCCCACGAGCAGTACTTC. It translates to CASSGRKIAAHEQYF. The chain uses TRBV27 and TRBJ2-7; D possibly corresponds to TRBD2 (6 bases). There are 15 residues in the CDR3. Germline V gene sequence: CDR1 MNHEY, CDR2 SMNVEV (reference sequence). Trimming removed 5 bases at V and 5 bases at J, with 19 bases between.